This TCR beta chain was recorded in a study of response to subunit inactivated influenza vaccine. Study-wide results and caveats: Researchers suggested that each seasonal influenza vaccination recruits few new T cells.

This clonotype has just a few counts. The antigen remains unidentified. Via MiXCR, TCRdb re-called the RT-PCR reads, giving one row per CDR3 protein. Of some 500,000 distinct CDR3 sequences listed, roughly 23% are singletons. This CDR3 comprises 13 residues. Trimming took 6 bases from V and 3 from J, leaving 8 bases between them. Germline CDR1 and CDR2: LGHNA and YNFKEQ. The clonotype comes from a man over 45 who received an inactivated influenza vaccine. The source was CD4+ T cells sorted from PBMCs, collected less than 6 days after vaccination. J is TRBJ1-4 and V is TRBV4-2; D ambiguous. CDR3 sequence (DNA): TGTGCCAGCAGGACCGATCCTAATGAAAAACTGTTTTTT. Amino acids: CASRTDPNEKLFF.